The 5 T cell receptor beta chains listed next were all sequenced from one sample in a study of low-dose radiotherapy and immunotherapy resistance in tumors (dated by TCRdb to the early 2020s). For sequencing, an Illumina HiSeq 2500 was employed. Superscript III and a set of TRAV- and TRBV-specific primers were used to synthesize first-strand cDNA, so that both TCRalpha and TCRbeta chains were covered. TCRs were amplified with Phusion for around 21 PCR cycles, with a constant-region primer paired with the adapter attached to the V primers. The raw public reads went through TCRdb reprocessing: fastp at Q25, MiXCR clone calling, in-frame beta chains kept. Merged by CDR3 protein, the rows form single entries marked with the most common genes and DNA. This sample comprises some 60,000 distinct CDR3 sequences, around 27% of them detected only once. Clones ranked in the top ten supply around 6.7% of the sample.

The time point label, read with the paper, signifies: before trial treatment. The specimen was PBMCs, collected before treatment. Source of these receptors: a male donor with rectosigmoid adenocarcinoma.

Worth noting for this clonotype: A far larger clone is one base from this, pointing to a likely read error. V and J are TRBV6-2 or TRBV6-3 and TRBJ2-7; 14 positions agree with TRBD2. This CDR3 spans 14 amino acids. V trimming: 2 bases; J trimming: 10 bases; junction bases outside the gene matches: 4. CDR1 is MNHEY, CDR2 SVGEGT, per germline. The CDR3, as DNA: TGTGCCAGCAGTTACCAGACTAGCGGGAGGGCCCAGTACTTC. Its translation: CASSYQTSGRAQYF.

This clonotype has a count of ten or more. The chain links TRBV9 to TRBJ1-3; D possibly corresponds to TRBD1 (6 bases). The CDR3 extends over 16 amino acids. V lost 0 bases to trimming and J lost 0 bases, with 10 bases between them. CDR1 is SGDLS and CDR2 is YYNGEE in the germline V gene. The CDR3 bases are TGTGCCAGCAGCGTAGAGCCCAGGGGCTCTGGAAACACCATATATTTT. It encodes CASSVEPRGSGNTIYF.

As to this clonotype: This may arise from a read error, as a much more abundant clone is one base away. The chain links TRBV27 to TRBJ2-7, with D perhaps TRBD1 or TRBD2 (5 bases each). Germline loops: CDR1 MNHEY, CDR2 SMNVEV (reference sequence). CDR3 size: 14 residues. The CDR3 region has the DNA TGTGCCAGCAGTTTATCGGGGGTGTCCTACGAGCAGTGCTTC. Translation gives CASSLSGVSYEQCF.

The table lists this clonotype with many counts. In DNA form, the CDR3 reads TGTGCCAGCAGCTTAGCGACGGGGGGCCCTAGCACAGATACGCAGTATTTT. It encodes CASSLATGGPSTDTQYF. This sequence joins TRBV7-2 and TRBJ2-3; a possible D gene is TRBD2 (7 bases). This CDR3 region has 17 residues. The germline V gene encodes CDR1 SGHTA and CDR2 FQGNSA. V was trimmed by 0 bases and J by 0 bases, leaving 13 bases between them.

This clonotype is medium-sized (0.01 to 0.1%) within its sample. DNA for the CDR3: TGTGCCAGCGCCGTGACAGTAAAAGAGACCCAGTACTTC. Protein product: CASAVTVKETQYF. The genes are TRBV28 and TRBJ2-5, with D perhaps matching TRBD1 (5 bases). In germline, CDR1 is MDHEN, CDR2 SYDVKM. The CDR3 is 13 amino acids. The V and J ends lost 8 bases and 3 bases respectively, with 13 bases between them.